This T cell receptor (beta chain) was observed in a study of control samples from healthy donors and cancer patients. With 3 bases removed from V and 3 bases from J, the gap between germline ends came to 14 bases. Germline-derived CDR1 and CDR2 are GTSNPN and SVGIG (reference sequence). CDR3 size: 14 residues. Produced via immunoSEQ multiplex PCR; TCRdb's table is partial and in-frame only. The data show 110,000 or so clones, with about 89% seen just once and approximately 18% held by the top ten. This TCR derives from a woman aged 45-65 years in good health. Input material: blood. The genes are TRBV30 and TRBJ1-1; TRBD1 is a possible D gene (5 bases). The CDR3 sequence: CAWRKGSVDTEAFF. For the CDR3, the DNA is TGTGCCTGGAGAAAGGGGTCAGTTGACACTGAAGCTTTCTTT.